The T cell receptor (beta chain) described here comes from a study of HIV-infected children after antiretroviral therapy interruption. Overall study context: Four children interrupted treatment; four stayed on continuous treatment. Children's median ages were approximately 9.8 years and 8 years by group.

The TCR library was built from RNA with a 3' RACE protocol and unique molecular identifiers. TCRdb re-derived calls from the 3' RACE reads in MiXCR, one entry per CDR3 protein. The table records fewer than 50,000 distinct CDR3 sequences, around 4.1% of them present only once. Ten or more counts support this clonotype. The ends were cut back, 6 bases at V and 0 bases at J, with 6 bases in the middle. The CDR3 contains 13 residues. The germline gives CDR1 SNHLY, CDR2 FYNNEI. Treatment indicated: PENTA 11 planned treatment interruption arm or continuous ART arm. Participants had taken at least three-drug ART for at least 24 weeks.

This receptor was obtained from a pool of human donors with HIV. This sequence joins TRBV2 and TRBJ2-1, with D uncertain. The sequences come from CD45RA+ CD4+ T cells from PBMCs, pooled from several time points, collected from a donor given antiretroviral therapy, either interrupted or continuous. Subset of the sample: naive CD4+ CD45RA+ CD45RO- T cells. CDR3 in amino acids: CASRASSYNEQFF. The DNA for the CDR3 is TGTGCCAGCAGAGCGAGCTCCTACAATGAGCAGTTCTTC.